These 10 T cell receptor beta chains came from one sample sequenced in a study of TIL therapy for anti-PD-1-resistant metastatic lung cancer. The time point was: pre-treatment sample, taken before nivolumab and TIL therapy. Sequencing used immunoSEQ v3. Some clones are missing from TCRdb's copy, which holds only in-frame ones; the method was immunoSEQ multiplex PCR. The sample shows 50,000 to 70,000 clones, 75% to 90% of them seen only once. The sequencing here drew on blood, taken at baseline. The source of these receptors is a person between 25 and 79 years old with non-small cell lung cancer.

CDR3 protein: CASSPGTDQETQYF. The CDR3 nucleotides read TGTGCCAGCAGCCCCGGGACAGACCAAGAGACCCAGTACTTC. The chain joins TRBV6-2 or TRBV6-3 to TRBJ2-5, with 7 bases lining up with TRBD1. The CDR3 has 14 residues. Germline V gene data show CDR1 as MNHEY and CDR2 as SVGEGT. Trimming removed 6 bases from V and 0 bases from J; junction bases left unmatched: 4.

In its sample, this clone was seen once. CDR3 sequence: CASSRGSTDTQYF. CDR3 sequence (DNA): TGTGCCAGCAGCAGGGGGAGCACAGATACGCAGTATTTT. The rearrangement links TRBV11-2 to TRBJ2-3; perhaps TRBD1 as D (6 bases). CDR3 length: 13 amino acids. Germline V gene data show CDR1 as SGHAT and CDR2 as FQNNGV. The V gene lost 5 bases and the J gene lost 0 bases, with 6 bases spanning the gap.

The J gene is TRBJ2-6, the V gene TRBV7-9; tentative D call: TRBD1 (5 bases). The CDR3 runs to 19 residues. The germline V gene encodes CDR1 SEHNR and CDR2 FQNEAQ (reference sequence). Trimming took off 1 base at V and 0 bases at J, with 16 bases between the two ends. The CDR3 region is CASSLDWIQDNSGANVLTF. The CDR3, as DNA: TGTGCCAGCAGCTTAGATTGGATACAGGACAACTCTGGGGCCAACGTCCTGACTTTC.

The J gene is TRBJ1-2, the V gene TRBV6-1, with TRBD1 as a possible D gene (6 bases). The V gene lost 1 base and the J gene lost 8 bases, with 11 bases spanning the gap. The CDR3 runs 13 residues. Germline V lookup: CDR1 MNHNS, CDR2 SASEGT. CDR3: CASSEGWTDGYTF. CDR3 DNA: TGTGCCAGCAGTGAAGGGTGGACAGACGGCTACACCTTC.

The CDR3 DNA follows: TGTGCCAGCATTGGGACGGCTAATTCACCCCTCCACTTT. It specifies CASIGTANSPLHF. The V gene is TRBV6-4, the J gene TRBJ1-6; possible D gene TRBD1, 5 bases. In germline, CDR1 is MRHNA, CDR2 SNTAGT. The CDR3 loop spans 13 amino acids. V lost 7 bases to trimming and J lost 6 bases, with 10 bases between them.

The J gene is TRBJ2-3, the V gene TRBV24-1; D gene unclear. Per the germline V gene, CDR1 is KGHDR and CDR2 is SFDVKD. Trimming shortened V by 4 bases and J by 6 bases, and 10 bases separated the two germline ends. This CDR3 comprises 13 residues. CDR3: CATSDPLADTQYF. The CDR3 DNA reads as TGTGCCACCAGTGACCCACTGGCCGATACGCAGTATTTT.

The rearrangement links TRBV4-2 to TRBJ1-5; D uncertain. The length of the CDR3 is 16 residues. Germline CDR1 is LGHNA and CDR2 is YNFKEQ. Trimming stripped 0 bases from V and 3 bases from J, with 12 bases between. The DNA of the CDR3 is TGTGCCAGCAGCCAAGATCCACGAACCTTCAATCAGCCCCAGCATTTT. It specifies CASSQDPRTFNQPQHF.

This sequence joins TRBV9 and TRBJ1-2; tentative D call: TRBD1 (5 bases). The germline CDR1 and CDR2 sequences are SGDLS and YYNGEE. The V end lost 0 bases, the J end lost 8 bases, and 14 bases lay between the germline ends. The CDR3 is 14 amino acids. Here the CDR3 reads CASSVGDGGTGYTF. As DNA, the CDR3 is TGTGCCAGCAGCGTAGGGGACGGCGGGACGGGCTACACCTTC.

The J gene is TRBJ2-2, the V gene TRBV6-2 or TRBV6-3; maybe TRBD1 (5 bases). The CDR3 is 12 amino acids. Trimming shortened V by 5 bases and J by 6 bases, and 7 bases separated the two germline ends. Per the germline V gene, CDR1 is MNHEY and CDR2 is SVGEGT. The CDR3 protein is CASSTGPGELFF. As DNA, the CDR3 is TGTGCCAGCAGTACAGGTCCCGGGGAGCTGTTTTTT.

The genes are TRBV4-2 and TRBJ1-6; the D gene is possibly TRBD1 (6 bases). The CDR3 consists of 15 residues. Trimming removed 1 base at V and 10 bases at J, with 14 bases between. CDR1 is LGHNA and CDR2 is YNFKEQ in the germline V gene. For the CDR3, the DNA is TGTGCCAGCAGCCAAGGGCTCAGGGGTGAATCACCCCTCCACTTT. Translated, it gives CASSQGLRGESPLHF.